This passage covers 24 T cell receptor beta chains from one sample sequenced in a study of blood T cell repertoires in COVID-19. Clones were read by immunoSEQ multiplex PCR, and TCRdb kept only the in-frame ones, dropping some. The data contain about 280,000 clones, 87% of them seen just once; the ten biggest clones take up about 2.2%. The material sequenced was peripheral blood. All receptors come from a woman in her fifties or sixties who had recovered from COVID-19.

This clone was counted a single time. The rearrangement uses TRBV28 and TRBJ1-1; TRBD1 matches at 7 bases. The germline V gene encodes CDR1 MDHEN and CDR2 SYDVKM. The CDR3 runs to 15 residues. Trimming at V came to 5 bases and at J to 0 bases, leaving 6 bases not matched to a gene. The chain's CDR3 is CASSPPGQLNTEAFF. CDR3 coding DNA: TGTGCCAGCAGTCCCCCGGGACAGTTGAACACTGAAGCTTTCTTT.

Turning to this clone: This sample also contains other DNA sequences that code for the same CDR3. The chain carries TRBV7-2 and TRBJ2-5, with a possible D match to TRBD1 (6 bases). This CDR3 is 12 amino acids long. The germline V gene has CDR1 SGHTA and CDR2 FQGNSA. The V and J ends lost 4 bases and 5 bases respectively, with 8 bases between them. The CDR3 DNA sequence: TGTGCCAGCAGCTCTAGGGGGGAGACCCAGTACTTC. It translates to CASSSRGETQYF.

A few counts support this clone. This chain joins TRBV14 and TRBJ2-1, with 7 nucleotides matching TRBD2. Losses at the gene ends were 1 base for V and 9 bases for J; bases not matched to a gene: 9. CDR1 and CDR2 from the germline V gene are SGHDN and FVKESK. The CDR3 is 15 amino acids. The CDR3 nucleotides are TGTGCCAGCAGCCAAGCGGGAGGAGGGAGCGGTGAGCAGTTCTTC. Protein: CASSQAGGGSGEQFF. The full variable domain, completed using reference TRBV14 and TRBJ2-1, is EAGVTQFPSHSVIEKGQTVTLRCDPISGHDNLYWYRRVMGKEIKFLLHFVKESKQDESGMPNNRFLAERTGGTYSTLKVQPAELEDSGVYFCASSQAGGGSGEQFFGPGTRLTVL.

The V call is TRBV7-2, the J call TRBJ1-2; no firm D call. Trimming took 4 bases from V and 10 from J, leaving 13 bases between them. The CDR3 runs 12 residues. Per germline, CDR1 SGHTA and CDR2 FQGNSA. CDR3 DNA sequence: TGTGCCAGCAGCTCCAGGTTATCTCACTACACCTTC. Its protein is CASSSRLSHYTF.

The chain links TRBV24-1 to TRBJ2-5; unclear D gene. The germline V gene has CDR1 KGHDR and CDR2 SFDVKD. V lost 5 bases and J lost 2, with 17 bases in between. The CDR3 has 16 residues. The DNA of the CDR3 is TGTGCCACCAGTGTAGACGGGTTACTTATGCAAGAGACCCAGTACTTC. This sequence encodes CATSVDGLLMQETQYF.

This rearrangement joins TRBV11-1 to TRBJ1-4, with unresolved D. V was shortened by 5 bases and J by 5 bases, with 12 bases between the two germline ends. The CDR3 sequence is 14 residues long. Germline assignment: CDR1 SGHAT and CDR2 FQDESV (reference sequence). For the CDR3, the DNA is TGTGCCAGCAGCCGCTCCCGGGAAAATGAAAAACTGTTTTTT. As protein: CASSRSRENEKLFF.

The chain is built from TRBV19 and TRBJ1-2, with TRBD1 matching 9 bases. This CDR3 is 14 amino acids long. Unmatched junction bases numbered 4, after V lost 5 bases and J lost 3 bases. CDR1 LNHDA and CDR2 SQIVND come from the germline V gene (reference sequence). CDR3 amino acids: CASSHRGRDYGYTF. In DNA, the CDR3 is TGTGCCAGTAGTCACAGGGGGCGCGACTATGGCTACACCTTC.

The chain links TRBV19 to TRBJ2-7; 10 bases match TRBD1. Germline V gives CDR1 LNHDA, CDR2 SQIVND (reference sequence). The V and J ends lost 5 bases and 1 base, in that order; junction bases with no gene match: 5. This CDR3 spans 15 amino acids. CDR3 protein: CASSGTGVGSYEQYF. The CDR3, as DNA: TGTGCCAGTAGTGGGACAGGGGTAGGGTCCTACGAGCAGTACTTC.

The chain is built from TRBV18 and TRBJ2-3; TRBD1 matches at 7 bases. The CDR3 is made up of 15 amino acids. Germline values: CDR1 KGHSH, CDR2 LQKENI. V trimming: 1 base; J trimming: 3 bases; junction bases outside the gene matches: 4. CDR3 coding DNA: TGTGCCAGCTCACCACGTTCAGGGGGAACAGATACGCAGTATTTT. Translation gives CASSPRSGGTDTQYF.

The J gene is TRBJ1-1, the V gene TRBV7-2; 7 bases match TRBD1. This CDR3 contains 17 residues. Germline CDR1 is SGHTA and CDR2 is FQGNSA. Unmatched junction bases numbered 16, after V lost 1 base and J lost 8 bases. Here the CDR3 reads CASSLVSSPGGRSEAFF. CDR3 in DNA: TGTGCCAGCAGCTTAGTTTCGAGTCCAGGGGGGCGATCCGAAGCTTTCTTT.

The V and J genes are TRBV28 and TRBJ1-1; TRBD1 aligns across 10 bases. This CDR3 contains 19 residues. Germline V lookup: CDR1 MDHEN, CDR2 SYDVKM. V shed 4 bases, J shed 0 bases, and the junction held 14 bases outside the gene matches. This CDR3 is CASSSPGGQGLLMNTEAFF. For the CDR3, the DNA is TGTGCCAGCAGTTCGCCCGGGGGACAGGGGCTATTGATGAACACTGAAGCTTTCTTT.

The chain couples TRBV6-5 to TRBJ2-7; the match to TRBD2 covers 8 bases. The V and J ends lost 4 bases and 7 bases, in that order; junction bases with no gene match: 9. This CDR3 is 14 amino acids long. CDR1 MNHEY and CDR2 SVGAGI come from the germline V gene. CDR3 nucleotides: TGTGCCAGCAGTTTGACTAGCGTACCCGGTGAGCAGTACTTC. Translating gives CASSLTSVPGEQYF.

J is TRBJ2-1 and V is TRBV11-2; no clear D gene. The CDR3 contains 12 residues. Germline V gene data show CDR1 as SGHAT and CDR2 as FQNNGV. V lost 5 bases to trimming and J lost 8 bases, with 10 bases between them. The CDR3 DNA sequence: TGTGCCAGCAGCCCCTTTGTATATGAGCAGTTCTTC. Amino acid sequence: CASSPFVYEQFF.

The V call is TRBV6-5, the J call TRBJ1-2, with D tentatively TRBD1 (6 bases). CDR1 is MNHEY, CDR2 SVGAGI, per germline. The CDR3 consists of 14 residues. The V end lost 8 bases, the J end lost 8 bases, and 21 bases lay between the germline ends. Here the CDR3 DNA reads TGTGCCAGCGCCGGACCGGGGGGCGATTACGGCTACACCTTC. As protein: CASAGPGGDYGYTF.

The genes are TRBV28 and TRBJ1-2, with 8 nucleotides matching TRBD1. CDR3 length: 15 amino acids. J gave up 4 bases and V 10 bases, and 14 bases lay outside the gene matches. Per the germline V gene, CDR1 is MDHEN and CDR2 is SYDVKM. Here the CDR3 reads CATRDRLVSGYGYTF. The CDR3 nucleotides are TGTGCCACGCGGGACAGGCTAGTTAGTGGCTATGGCTACACCTTC.

CDR3 in DNA: TGTGCCAGCGGCAGACTAGCGGGAGCCTACCCATCTAGCACAGATACGCAGTATTTT. It translates to CASGRLAGAYPSSTDTQYF. The chain has TRBV28 and TRBJ2-3; 12 positions agree with TRBD2. V lost 8 bases to trimming and J lost 0 bases; unmatched junction nucleotides: 15. This CDR3 is 19 amino acids long. The germline V gene has CDR1 MDHEN and CDR2 SYDVKM.

The CDR3 DNA sequence: TGTGCCAGCAGCTTAGCGGCGGGGCTCACAGATACGCAGTATTTT. Translating gives CASSLAAGLTDTQYF. The genes are TRBV7-2 and TRBJ2-3; D is possibly TRBD2 (6 bases). This CDR3 is built from 15 residues. The V and J ends lost 0 bases and 2 bases respectively, with 9 bases between them. In germline, CDR1 is SGHTA, CDR2 FQGNSA.

CDR3 sequence: CAWSVGSWGVGEQYF. The CDR3 DNA reads as TGTGCCTGGAGTGTAGGGAGCTGGGGGGTTGGCGAGCAGTACTTC. The chain uses TRBV30 and TRBJ2-7, with D perhaps TRBD2 (6 bases). V lost 0 bases and J lost 6, with 18 bases in between. Germline CDR1 GTSNPN, CDR2 SVGIG (reference sequence). CDR3 size: 15 residues.

This clone has only one observation. The V call is TRBV6-5, the J call TRBJ2-7, with a possible D match to TRBD2 (6 bases). Between the trimmed V and J ends, which lost 5 bases and 3 bases, there was a span of 8 bases. The CDR3 length is 12 residues. The germline V gene has CDR1 MNHEY and CDR2 SVGAGI. The CDR3 spells CASSRRDYEQYF. CDR3 nucleotides: TGTGCCAGCAGTAGGAGGGACTACGAGCAGTACTTC.

The gene calls are TRBV6-2 or TRBV6-3 and TRBJ1-5, with 8 positions matching TRBD1. Germline trimming cut 1 base from V and 1 base from J; bases unmatched to any gene: 9. Germline CDR1 is MNHEY and CDR2 is SVGEGT. This CDR3 is 18 amino acids long. The CDR3 sequence is CASSYFLSQGGSNQPQHF. The CDR3 DNA reads as TGTGCCAGCAGTTACTTTCTATCACAGGGGGGCAGCAATCAGCCCCAGCATTTT.

The chain's CDR3 is CASSKGGEGAAGELFF. The DNA for the CDR3 is TGTGCCAGTAGCAAAGGGGGAGAGGGGGCGGCCGGGGAGCTGTTTTTT. This rearrangement joins TRBV19 to TRBJ2-2; 7 nucleotides agree with TRBD1. CDR1 LNHDA and CDR2 SQIVND come from the germline V gene (reference sequence). CDR3 size: 16 residues. V trimming: 6 bases; J trimming: 6 bases; junction bases outside the gene matches: 13.

The CDR3 reads CASSPPFGRNTGELFF. CDR3 bases: TGTGCCAGCTCACCCCCCTTTGGGCGGAACACCGGGGAGCTGTTTTTT. V usage is TRBV18 and J usage is TRBJ2-2, with D uncertain. CDR1 and CDR2 from the germline V gene are KGHSH and LQKENI. V was trimmed by 3 bases and J by 1 base, leaving 12 bases between them. This CDR3 is built from 16 residues.

This clone was observed a few times. The genes are TRBV20-1 and TRBJ2-5; D is undetermined. Per the germline V gene, CDR1 is DFQATT and CDR2 is SNEGSKA (reference sequence). The CDR3 sequence is 11 residues long. V lost 6 bases and J lost 2, with 7 bases in between. The CDR3 protein is CSARWQETQYF. For the CDR3, the DNA is TGCAGTGCCCGGTGGCAAGAGACCCAGTACTTC.

The gene calls are TRBV30 and TRBJ1-4; 7 bases are shared with TRBD1. V lost 7 bases, J lost 10 bases, and 9 bases stayed unmatched. Germline loops: CDR1 GTSNPN, CDR2 SVGIG (reference sequence). This CDR3 region has 12 residues. CDR3 sequence (DNA): TGTGCCTATAGGGGGCTATGGGGAAAACTGTTTTTT. The encoded protein is CAYRGLWGKLFF.